This entry lists 17 T cell receptor beta chains sequenced from one sample in a study of cytomegalovirus exposure and HLA in healthy donors. PCR employed 60 Vbeta and 13 Jbeta primers. This table comes from immunoSEQ multiplex PCR, and its TCRdb copy is limited to in-frame clones, with some not included. This sample has about 190,000 clones, with roughly 80% found just once. Sequenced material: PBMCs. Every receptor here comes from a woman aged 50 to 65 in good health and CMV-seropositive.

The rearrangement links TRBV4-1 to TRBJ2-5, with a tentative D call TRBD2 (5 bases). V lost 1 base, J lost 5 bases, and 11 bases lay in between. CDR1 and CDR2 (germline): MGHRA, YSYEKL. The CDR3 contains 14 residues. CDR3 in DNA: TGCGCCAGCAGCCAAGTCGATAGCGTGGAGACCCAGTACTTC. Amino acid sequence: CASSQVDSVETQYF.

The chain employs TRBV6-6 and TRBJ1-2, with TRBD1 as a possible D gene (6 bases). Germline V gene data show CDR1 as MNHNY and CDR2 as SVGAGI (reference sequence). V was trimmed by 2 bases and J by 4 bases, leaving 11 bases between them. The CDR3 runs 14 residues. CDR3 bases: TGTGCCAGCAGTTACCGCGACAGGTCCTATGGCTACACCTTC. It translates to CASSYRDRSYGYTF.

The chain joins TRBV18 to TRBJ1-2; 11 bases align to TRBD1. V lost 0 bases to trimming and J lost 6 bases; unmatched junction nucleotides: 3. Germline CDR1 reads KGHSH; CDR2 reads LQKENI. The CDR3 consists of 15 residues. CDR3 DNA: TGTGCCAGCTCACCACCGGAGGACAGGGGGCATGGCTACACCTTC. Its protein is CASSPPEDRGHGYTF.

This chain uses TRBV4-3 with TRBJ1-4, with D hard to call. CDR1 and CDR2 (germline): LGHNA, YSLEER. CDR3 size: 15 residues. V shed 0 bases and J shed 4 bases, with 9 bases lying between them. Here the CDR3 DNA reads TGCGCCAGCAGCCAAGATACCAGAAATAATGAAAAACTGTTTTTT. This codes for CASSQDTRNNEKLFF.

This chain joins TRBV5-6 and TRBJ2-3; 8 bases are a match to TRBD2. Germline assignment: CDR1 SGHDT and CDR2 YYEEEE. The CDR3 is 15 amino acids. J lost 4 bases, V lost 1 base, and 5 bases had no gene match. The CDR3 spells CASSLNGGAADTQYF. In nucleotides, the CDR3 is TGTGCCAGCAGCTTGAACGGGGGGGCGGCAGATACGCAGTATTTT.

This clone was detected a few times. The genes are TRBV6-1 and TRBJ1-3, with 8 bases aligning to TRBD1. Germline trimming cut 3 bases from V and 7 bases from J; bases unmatched to any gene: 8. Germline-derived CDR1 and CDR2 are MNHNS and SASEGT. The CDR3 has 15 residues. The CDR3 region has the DNA TGTGCCAGCAGTGACGGCGGACAGGGTGGGAACACCATATATTTT. Translation: CASSDGGQGGNTIYF.

With regard to this clone: Germline and junction disagree at one end, which may indicate a read error. The chain combines TRBV18 with TRBJ1-3, with D uncertain. CDR3 size: 13 residues. The germline gives CDR1 KGHSH, CDR2 LQKENI. The CDR3 DNA follows: TGTGCCAGCTCCCCTCAACAGATATGTCTCCTATGCTGG. Residues: CASSPQQICLLCW.

This chain uses TRBV28 with TRBJ2-7; 9 positions agree with TRBD1. The CDR3 is made up of 13 amino acids. The germline gives CDR1 MDHEN, CDR2 SYDVKM. V lost 6 bases, J lost 4 bases, and 4 bases stayed unmatched. CDR3 amino acids: CASSLDRGYEQYF. CDR3 DNA: TGTGCCAGCAGCCTGGACAGGGGATACGAGCAGTACTTC.

The chain recombines TRBV10-2 with TRBJ2-7; unclear D gene. Germline loops: CDR1 WSHSY, CDR2 SAAADI. The CDR3 sequence is 12 residues long. Trimming left V 3 bases short and J 4 bases short, with 7 bases between. CDR3 residues: CASSDMFYEQYF. The CDR3 bases are TGCGCCAGCAGTGACATGTTTTACGAGCAGTACTTC.

Written as DNA, the CDR3 is TGCAGCGTTAGGGGGACCTCCTACGAGCAGTACTTC. This gives the protein CSVRGTSYEQYF. V usage is TRBV29-1 and J usage is TRBJ2-7; D perhaps matches TRBD1 (6 bases). CDR1 and CDR2 (germline): SQVTM, ANQGSEA. Trimming pared 5 bases from V and 0 bases from J, leaving 8 bases between. This CDR3 has 12 residues.

V and J are TRBV6-5 and TRBJ2-2, with D tentatively TRBD2 (6 bases). V was cut by 6 bases and J by 4 bases, with 15 bases left in between. This CDR3 is built from 15 residues. The germline CDR1 and CDR2 sequences are MNHEY and SVGAGI. The CDR3 coding sequence is TGTGCCAGCAGCCCCCGACTAGTGCGCACCGGGGAGCTGTTTTTT. Its protein is CASSPRLVRTGELFF.

J is TRBJ2-7 and V is TRBV6-5; D perhaps matches TRBD1 (5 bases). The V end lost 6 bases, the J end lost 9 bases, and 12 bases lay between the germline ends. Germline values: CDR1 MNHEY, CDR2 SVGAGI. This CDR3 has 11 residues. The CDR3 region is CASSREFGQYF. Here the CDR3 DNA reads TGTGCCAGCAGCAGGGAATTCGGGCAGTACTTC.

The genes are TRBV5-1 and TRBJ2-2; 8 nucleotides align to TRBD2. The CDR3 runs 16 residues. V was pared by 6 bases and J by 4 bases, with 11 bases of the junction left unmatched. Germline CDR1 reads SGHRS; CDR2 reads YFSETQ. The CDR3 DNA is TGCGCCAGCAAAGTAGAAGGGGCGGGGGGCACCGGGGAGCTGTTTTTT. As protein: CASKVEGAGGTGELFF.

V is TRBV5-6 and J is TRBJ2-1; 8 bases are shared with TRBD1. After removal of 4 bases from V and 7 bases from J, the junction contained 10 bases not matched to a gene. Germline CDR1 SGHDT, CDR2 YYEEEE. The CDR3 extends over 15 amino acids. The CDR3 is CASSEDRGFRNEQFF. Here the CDR3 DNA reads TGTGCCAGCAGCGAAGACAGGGGATTTAGGAATGAGCAGTTCTTC.

This rearrangement joins TRBV7-5 to TRBJ2-5; TRBD2 is the table's D call, not checked against the DNA. TRBV7-5 is a documented pseudogene. This CDR3 region has 17 residues. CDR3 sequence (DNA): TGTGCCAGAAGCTTAAGTGGACTCCACACCAACGGGGAGACCCAGTACTTC. It encodes CARSLSGLHTNGETQYF.

There are a few counts of this clone. V usage is TRBV6-1 and J usage is TRBJ1-2; a weak D match, TRBD1 (5 bases). The length of the CDR3 is 14 residues. The V and J ends lost 5 bases and 7 bases respectively, with 17 bases between them. Germline V gene data show CDR1 as MNHNS and CDR2 as SASEGT. The CDR3 nucleotides are TGTGCCAGCAGTAGACTCACACAGGAGGGTGGCTACACCTTC. As protein: CASSRLTQEGGYTF.

This clone was seen more than once but under ten times. This sequence joins TRBV9 and TRBJ2-3; TRBD2 matches at 11 bases. With 4 bases clipped from V and 6 bases from J, the junction kept 13 bases outside the gene matches. Germline CDR1 reads SGDLS; CDR2 reads YYNGEE. The length of the CDR3 is 17 residues. CDR3 bases: TGTGCCAGCAGCCCCCGGGGTAGCGGGGGGGCAGGGGATACGCAGTATTTT. Its translation: CASSPRGSGGAGDTQYF.